The 7 T cell receptor beta chains below were found in one sample sequenced in a study of cytomegalovirus exposure and HLA in healthy donors. The PCR made use of 60 Vbeta and 13 Jbeta primers. Measured with immunoSEQ multiplex PCR; TCRdb has only the in-frame clones, and not every one. The sample holds around 210,000 clones. The sequenced sample was PBMCs. Receptors were obtained from a woman between 25 and 40 years old in good health and CMV-seropositive.

The V call is TRBV5-4, the J call TRBJ2-1; TRBD2 agrees at 9 bases. The V gene's germline CDR1 is SGHNT and CDR2 YYREEE (reference sequence). Germline trimming cut 3 bases from V and 7 bases from J; bases unmatched to any gene: 8. There are 15 residues in the CDR3. The CDR3, as DNA: TGTGCCAGCAGCTCAGTGGCGGGAGGGCCTAATGAGCAGTTCTTC. As protein: CASSSVAGGPNEQFF.

The V gene is TRBV4-2, the J gene TRBJ1-2; D unresolved. The V end was cut by 0 bases, the J end by 6 bases, with 17 bases between. Germline CDR1 LGHNA, CDR2 YNFKEQ. The CDR3 has 16 amino acids. The CDR3 DNA reads as TGTGCCAGCAGCCAAGAATTCCGACAAACTCCCCATGGCTACACCTTC. Translated, it gives CASSQEFRQTPHGYTF.

CDR3 region: CASSSELAGAGEQFF. CDR3 DNA: TGTGCCAGCAGCTCCGAACTAGCGGGAGCTGGAGAGCAGTTCTTC. The J gene is TRBJ2-1, the V gene TRBV11-2, with 11 positions matching TRBD2. Per the germline V gene, CDR1 is SGHAT and CDR2 is FQNNGV. The CDR3 totals 15 residues. V was pared by 4 bases and J by 10 bases, with 9 bases of the junction left unmatched.

This chain joins TRBV30 and TRBJ2-7; D is undetermined. The CDR3 covers 14 residues. Germline assignment: CDR1 GTSNPN and CDR2 SVGIG (reference sequence). V lost 2 bases and J lost 1, with 12 bases in between. The CDR3 protein is CAWSSSSVSYEQYF. As DNA, the CDR3 is TGTGCCTGGAGTTCATCTAGTGTTTCCTACGAGCAGTACTTC.

This chain connects TRBV5-1 to TRBJ2-5, with D perhaps TRBD2 (5 bases). V was trimmed by 0 bases and J by 1 base, leaving 7 bases between them. CDR3 length: 14 amino acids. Germline loops: CDR1 SGHRS, CDR2 YFSETQ. In nucleotides, the CDR3 is TGCGCCAGCAGCTTGGGCGGGTTCCAAGAGACCCAGTACTTC. Translating it yields CASSLGGFQETQYF.

The J gene is TRBJ1-6, the V gene TRBV28; the D gene is possibly TRBD1 (6 bases). Trimming pared 4 bases from V and 0 bases from J, leaving 7 bases between. Germline V gives CDR1 MDHEN, CDR2 SYDVKM. CDR3 length: 15 amino acids. CDR3 amino acids: CASSSDSSYNSPLHF. CDR3 in DNA: TGTGCCAGCAGTTCGGACAGCTCCTATAATTCACCCCTCCACTTT.

The gene calls are TRBV28 and TRBJ2-5; 8 positions match TRBD2. The CDR3 runs to 17 residues. CDR1 and CDR2 from the germline V gene are MDHEN and SYDVKM. The V and J ends lost 5 bases and 5 bases, in that order; junction bases with no gene match: 16. CDR3 amino acids: CASSPRIGAGGCETQYF. The CDR3 DNA is TGTGCCAGCAGTCCGAGGATAGGGGCGGGGGGTTGCGAGACCCAGTACTTC.